These 22 T cell receptor beta chains share one sample of origin, sequenced in a study of technical replicates of blood from several donors. The assay was immunoSEQ multiplex PCR, and TCRdb's table has in-frame clones only and misses some. The data contain around 80,000 clones, nearly 98% of them singletons. The sequencing input was T cells isolated from PBMCs. These receptors were obtained from a human donor in good health.

The chain carries TRBV7-7 and TRBJ2-3; D perhaps matches TRBD2 (5 bases). Deletions cut 3 bases from V and 3 bases from J, with 16 bases between. CDR1 SSHAT and CDR2 FNYEAQ come from the germline V gene (reference sequence). The CDR3 has 16 residues. The CDR3 DNA sequence: TGTGCCAGCAGCTTCGGCAGACCAGAGGGAACAGATACGCAGTATTTT. Its translation: CASSFGRPEGTDTQYF.

This chain joins TRBV29-1 and TRBJ1-2, with D uncertain. The germline gives CDR1 SQVTM, CDR2 ANQGSEA. Trimming shortened V by 4 bases and J by 8 bases, and 11 bases separated the two germline ends. The CDR3 contains 11 residues. The chain's CDR3 is CSVAGNGGYTF. The CDR3 bases are TGCAGCGTTGCCGGGAATGGCGGCTACACCTTC.

The genes are TRBV7-9 and TRBJ2-2; the match to TRBD2 covers 7 bases. J was trimmed by 4 bases and V by 5 bases; bases with no gene match: 4. CDR3 length equals 14 residues. CDR1 is SEHNR and CDR2 is FQNEAQ in the germline V gene (reference sequence). DNA for the CDR3: TGTGCCAGCAGCGGCCGGGAGGCCACCGGGGAGCTGTTTTTT. Translating it yields CASSGREATGELFF.

This chain connects TRBV4-2 to TRBJ2-7, with a possible D match to TRBD2 (5 bases). This CDR3 has 12 amino acids. The germline V and J ends were trimmed by 5 bases and 3 bases, with 8 bases remaining between them. The germline V gene has CDR1 LGHNA and CDR2 YNFKEQ. This chain's CDR3 is CASSTTNYEQYF. The CDR3 nucleotides are TGTGCCAGCAGCACGACTAACTACGAGCAGTACTTC.

The rearrangement uses TRBV5-1 and TRBJ2-1, with D maybe TRBD2 (6 bases). Germline V CDR1 and CDR2: SGHRS, YFSETQ. Trimming removed 0 bases at V and 4 bases at J, with 14 bases between. The CDR3 runs to 16 residues. The CDR3 DNA sequence: TGCGCCAGCAGCTTGGCCGGTAGCGGAGTTTACAATGAGCAGTTCTTC. Protein: CASSLAGSGVYNEQFF.

The chain couples TRBV20-1 to TRBJ1-4; no reliable D call. The germline V gene has CDR1 DFQATT and CDR2 SNEGSKA (reference sequence). This CDR3 is built from 11 residues. DNA for the CDR3: TGCATCCCACATCATAATGAAAAACTGTTTTTT. Amino acids: CIPHHNEKLFF.

The chain recombines TRBV9 with TRBJ2-1; D is possibly TRBD1 (6 bases). The V gene's germline CDR1 is SGDLS and CDR2 YYNGEE. The CDR3 runs 14 residues. V was pared by 4 bases and J by 7 bases, with 15 bases between. CDR3 sequence: CASSPPRTVNEQFF. The CDR3 region has the DNA TGTGCCAGCAGCCCCCCCAGGACAGTAAATGAGCAGTTCTTC.

This clone was seen a handful of times. The chain uses TRBV6-5 and TRBJ1-5; 7 nucleotides match TRBD1. The germline V gene encodes CDR1 MNHEY and CDR2 SVGAGI. The CDR3 loop spans 15 amino acids. The V gene end was trimmed by 0 bases and the J gene end by 3 bases; junction bases not matched to a gene: 2. The CDR3 DNA reads TGTGCCAGCAGTTACTCAGGGACAGCCAATCAGCCCCAGCATTTT. Amino acid sequence: CASSYSGTANQPQHF.

The rearrangement uses TRBV15 and TRBJ1-6; TRBD1 agrees at 7 bases. CDR3 length: 12 residues. CDR1 LNHNV and CDR2 YYDKDF come from the germline V gene (reference sequence). V gave up 8 bases and J gave up 7 bases; unmatched junction bases: 2. The CDR3 sequence: CATGTVNSPLHF. As DNA, the CDR3 is TGTGCCACCGGGACAGTGAATTCACCCCTCCACTTT.

This clone has only one observation. This chain connects TRBV28 to TRBJ2-2; the match to TRBD2 covers 9 bases. Unmatched junction bases numbered 4, after V lost 7 bases and J lost 1 base. CDR1 and CDR2 (germline): MDHEN, SYDVKM. CDR3 size: 15 residues. The CDR3, as DNA: TGTGCCAGCACCAGGCGGGAGGGGAACACCGGGGAGCTGTTTTTT. This codes for CASTRREGNTGELFF.

The chain is built from TRBV2 and TRBJ2-1, with TRBD2 as a possible D gene (5 bases). In germline, CDR1 is SNHLY, CDR2 FYNNEI. V lost 6 bases to trimming and J lost 7 bases, with 10 bases between them. The CDR3 consists of 12 residues. CDR3: CASRRTGNEQFF. The DNA of the CDR3 is TGTGCCAGCAGGAGGACGGGGAATGAGCAGTTCTTC. The entire variable domain, with the rest obtained from reference TRBV2 and TRBJ2-1, is as follows: EPEVTQTPSHQVTQMGQEVILRCVPISNHLYFYWYRQILGQKVEFLVSFYNNEISEKSEIFDDQFSVERPDGSNFTLKIRSTKLEDSAMYFCASRRTGNEQFFGPGTRLTVL.

This clone appeared a single time. V is TRBV20-1 and J is TRBJ2-5; D unresolved. CDR1 DFQATT and CDR2 SNEGSKA come from the germline V gene (reference sequence). CDR3 size: 11 residues. The germline V and J ends were trimmed by 2 bases and 4 bases, with 5 bases remaining between them. The CDR3 reads CSARLGETQYF. The CDR3 DNA reads TGCAGTGCTAGACTCGGAGAGACCCAGTACTTC.

The CDR3 reads CASRGGPPQGVNTGELFF. CDR3 nucleotide sequence: TGTGCCAGCAGGGGAGGGCCCCCACAGGGGGTGAACACCGGGGAGCTGTTTTTT. V is TRBV2 and J is TRBJ2-2, with D maybe TRBD1 (8 bases). The CDR3 consists of 18 residues. Germline values: CDR1 SNHLY, CDR2 FYNNEI. The V end was cut by 6 bases, the J end by 1 base, with 21 bases between.

This clone was seen only once. This rearrangement joins TRBV7-2 to TRBJ2-7; 7 bases fit TRBD1. Germline V gene lookup returns CDR1 SGHTA and CDR2 FQGNSA. Trimming at V came to 4 bases and at J to 2 bases, leaving 8 bases not matched to a gene. The CDR3 contains 15 residues. CDR3 residues: CASSSRPQGAYEQYF. Written as DNA, the CDR3 is TGTGCCAGCAGCTCCCGACCCCAGGGGGCCTACGAGCAGTACTTC.

This chain uses TRBV6-5 with TRBJ1-5, with a tentative D call TRBD1 (5 bases). Per the germline V gene, CDR1 is MNHEY and CDR2 is SVGAGI. The CDR3 loop spans 14 amino acids. V gave up 6 bases and J gave up 2 bases, with 11 bases separating them. CDR3 bases: TGTGCCAGCAGCCCCGGGGGGGGCAATCAGCCCCAGCATTTT. Translating it yields CASSPGGGNQPQHF.

The chain employs TRBV9 and TRBJ2-7; 9 positions match TRBD1. Germline assignment: CDR1 SGDLS and CDR2 YYNGEE. J was trimmed by 5 bases and V by 2 bases; bases with no gene match: 8. This CDR3 region has 15 residues. CDR3 loop: CASSVAGTGPDEQYF. The CDR3 nucleotides read TGTGCCAGCAGCGTCGCCGGGACAGGGCCGGACGAGCAGTACTTC.

The V and J genes are TRBV6-4 and TRBJ2-1, with D perhaps TRBD1 (6 bases). Per the germline V gene, CDR1 is MRHNA and CDR2 is SNTAGT. This CDR3 spans 15 amino acids. The V gene lost 3 bases and the J gene lost 3 bases, with 12 bases spanning the gap. This CDR3 reads CASSEGQTYYNEQFF. CDR3 sequence (DNA): TGTGCCAGCAGTGAAGGACAGACTTACTACAATGAGCAGTTCTTC.

V gene TRBV4-2 combines with J gene TRBJ2-7; TRBD2 might be the D (6 bases). The germline gives CDR1 LGHNA, CDR2 YNFKEQ. The CDR3 runs to 18 residues. V lost 1 base, J lost 0 bases, and 19 bases lay in between. CDR3 DNA sequence: TGTGCCAGCAGCCAAGGCGGCGGGGTGCGCCTTAGCTCCTACGAGCAGTACTTC. It specifies CASSQGGGVRLSSYEQYF.

This clone was seen only once. The chain is built from TRBV27 and TRBJ2-2, with D possibly TRBD1 on 6 matching bases. Germline-derived CDR1 and CDR2 are MNHEY and SMNVEV (reference sequence). The CDR3 runs to 14 residues. Trimming stripped 6 bases from V and 3 bases from J, with 11 bases between. The chain's CDR3 is CASSYRDYTGELFF. DNA of the CDR3: TGTGCCAGCAGCTACAGGGATTACACCGGGGAGCTGTTTTTT.

The V gene is TRBV27, the J gene TRBJ2-2; D remains ambiguous. Germline V CDR1 and CDR2: MNHEY, SMNVEV (reference sequence). This CDR3 is 16 amino acids long. Trimming removed 6 bases from V and 0 bases from J, with 14 bases in between. The CDR3 DNA is TGTGCCAGCAGATCACAAGCGAATCCGAACACCGGGGAGCTGTTTTTT. It yields the protein CASRSQANPNTGELFF.

This chain links TRBV7-3 with TRBJ2-3; TRBD1 matches at 7 bases. Germline-derived CDR1 and CDR2 are SGHTA and FQGTGA. The CDR3 extends over 15 amino acids. J gave up 4 bases and V 6 bases, and 10 bases lay outside the gene matches. This CDR3 is CASSAHGTGADTQYF. Written as DNA, the CDR3 is TGTGCCAGCAGTGCCCACGGAACAGGGGCAGATACGCAGTATTTT. Based on the CDR3 plus reference TRBV7-3 and TRBJ2-3, the full variable domain is GAGVSQTPSNKVTEKGKYVELRCDPISGHTALYWYRQSLGQGPEFLIYFQGTGAADDSGLPNDRFFAVRPEGSVSTLKIQRTERGDSAVYLCASSAHGTGADTQYFGPGTRLTVL.

The chain links TRBV5-1 to TRBJ1-1; D gene uncertain. V was trimmed by 0 bases and J by 0 bases, leaving 12 bases between them. The germline CDR1 and CDR2 sequences are SGHRS and YFSETQ. The CDR3 is 16 residues long. The CDR3 bases are TGCGCCAGCAGCTTGGCGTCGGCAGGCATGAACACTGAAGCTTTCTTT. Its translation: CASSLASAGMNTEAFF.